Listed below are T cell receptor beta chains from one sample, sequenced in a study of cytomegalovirus exposure and HLA in healthy donors. Libraries were prepared by immunoSEQ multiplex PCR; TCRdb keeps only in-frame clonotypes and omits some of them. The table records 85,000 to 100,000 clones, around 73% of them present only once. The material sequenced was PBMCs. The receptors originated from a man between 35 and 55 years old in good health and CMV-seronegative. Both conserved end residues are part of each CDR3.

v_call,j_call,cdr3_aa
TRBV12-5,TRBJ2-3,CASALSGRGADTQYF
TRBV19,TRBJ1-2,CASSGRGGYTF
TRBV7-8,TRBJ2-2,CASSLSTGELFF
TRBV19,TRBJ1-3,CASSSTGYGAQGNTIYF
TRBV21-1,TRBJ2-7,CASSKIAGASRAFYEQYF
TRBV30,TRBJ2-1,CAWDRGSQGEQFF
TRBV5-1,TRBJ2-7,CASSLGGQGHAYEQYF
TRBV7-6,TRBJ2-2,CASSQLIAGELFF
TRBV25-1,TRBJ2-2,CASSDGGSGGELFF
TRBV7-9,TRBJ2-7,CASSLVRGTYEQYF
TRBV4-1,TRBJ2-6,CASSLRANRASSADVLTF
TRBV18,TRBJ1-1,CASSPRGTGMNTEAFF
TRBV5-6,TRBJ1-5,CASSLAGARNQPQHF
TRBV20-1,TRBJ1-2,CSAYGGPGYTF
TRBV14,TRBJ2-7,CASSQARRAEQYF
TRBV5-8,TRBJ2-7,CASSLGTGGIFYEQYF
TRBV5-6,TRBJ1-5,CASSLVGESNQPQHF
TRBV2,TRBJ1-6,CASSPQRGPRNSPLHF
TRBV27,TRBJ2-7,CASSTDRDRGYEQYF
TRBV29-1,TRBJ1-3,CSVESFADTIYF
TRBV29-1,TRBJ2-7,CSVRGSGEQYF
TRBV6-5,TRBJ2-2,CASSYSWQVGGELFF
TRBV15,TRBJ1-4,CATSSYRGSGEKLFF
TRBV5-1,TRBJ2-1,CASSLVAGSSYNEQFF
TRBV5-1,TRBJ2-3,CASSLERTLYTDTQYF
TRBV9,TRBJ2-1,CASSVGLGYNEQFF
TRBV28,TRBJ1-1,CASSLTGGWIVAFF
TRBV2,TRBJ2-2,CASSRPGLAGGELFF
TRBV28,TRBJ1-2,CASTLTGLNTNYGYTF
TRBV5-4,TRBJ2-7,CASSLSTGGYEQYF
TRBV6-6,TRBJ2-1,CASSYPDRGSMNEQFF
TRBV7-2,TRBJ1-6,CASSLNGAGGNSPLHF
TRBV6-5,TRBJ2-1,CASSSTSFDEQFF
TRBV28,TRBJ2-7,CASLRQTYEQYF
TRBV4-2,TRBJ2-5,CASSQVSRTAQETQYF
TRBV7-6,TRBJ2-2,CASSPQENTGELFF
TRBV7-6,TRBJ2-7,CASSSRSGGQPYF
TRBV15,TRBJ2-7,CATSREIHSVYEQYF
TRBV30,TRBJ1-2,CAWRRQGGYTF
TRBV2,TRBJ1-2,CASMGQAYGYTF
TRBV5-1,TRBJ2-2,CASSFRGQGNTGELFF
TRBV5-6,TRBJ2-5,CASSFGQGGKETQYF